This T cell receptor beta chain came from a study of blood T cells in healthy people across ages. Findings and limits, study-wide: When set beside aged donors, long-lived donors presented more naive CD4+ cells and higher diversity. Unsorted PBMC material precluded a definitive naive versus antigen-experienced comparison. The recorded TCR beta diversity per million T cells decreased in a roughly linear manner with age.

As concerns this clonotype: What it binds is unknown.

V dropped 6 bases and J dropped 2; count of bases not matched to a gene: 4. Per the germline V gene, CDR1 is ENHRY and CDR2 is SYGVKD. The CDR3 extends over 14 amino acids. Combining a sample-barcoded 5' primer with a J-beta primer mix, a second PCR ran for roughly 7 to 12 cycles. TCRdb recomputed calls from the 5' RACE reads with MiXCR, one row per CDR3 protein. The data show approximately 800,000 distinct CDR3 sequences, 36% seen once. The receptor's source is a man in his late teens or twenties in good health. The V gene is TRBV10-3, the J gene TRBJ2-7, with 10 positions matching TRBD2. The sample consisted of blood. The CDR3 region is CAISRSGGPYEQYF. CDR3 in DNA: TGTGCCATCAGCCGTAGCGGGGGGCCCTACGAGCAGTACTTC.